This T cell receptor (beta chain) was recorded in a study of T cell changes during pregnancy in multiple sclerosis. Clones were read by immunoSEQ multiplex PCR, and TCRdb kept only the in-frame ones, dropping some. Altogether 100,000 to 130,000 clones are present, under 95% being singletons, with the ten largest covering around 0.8%. This CDR3 comprises 16 residues. Trimming took 0 bases from V and 0 from J, leaving 6 bases between them. Germline lookup yields CDR1 MGHRA and CDR2 YSYEKL. This sample comprised peripheral blood, obtained in the third trimester of pregnancy. The chain is built from TRBV4-1 and TRBJ2-6; D perhaps matches TRBD1 (6 bases). This clonotype originated in a female donor in good health, enrolled as a control in a pregnancy study. This CDR3 reads CASSQETGSGANVLTF. For the CDR3, the DNA is TGCGCCAGCAGCCAAGAGACAGGCTCTGGGGCCAACGTCCTGACTTTC.